The 11 T cell receptor beta chains below all came from one sample that was sequenced in a study of T cell changes during pregnancy in multiple sclerosis. Method: immunoSEQ multiplex PCR; TCRdb's copy keeps in-frame clones and lacks some. Counted here are around 26,000 clones, 80% to 90% occurring once; the ten biggest clones make up 16%. This material consisted of CD8+ T cells from peripheral blood mononuclear cells, taken in the second trimester of pregnancy. The receptors derive from a female donor with multiple sclerosis, enrolled in a pregnancy study.

A remark on this clone: Other DNA sequences within the sample encode an identical CDR3. The gene calls are TRBV29-1 and TRBJ1-5, with 10 nucleotides matching TRBD1. Germline loops: CDR1 SQVTM, CDR2 ANQGSEA. The CDR3 loop spans 14 amino acids. Trimming took 6 bases from V and 1 from J; bases not matched to a gene: 3. CDR3 coding DNA: TGCAGCGTCGGGACAGGGGCCAGCAATCAGCCCCAGCATTTT. Protein sequence: CSVGTGASNQPQHF.

This chain connects TRBV7-9 to TRBJ2-2, with TRBD1 matching 9 bases. The CDR3 is 16 amino acids. With 8 bases clipped from V and 6 bases from J, the junction kept 13 bases outside the gene matches. Germline CDR1 reads SEHNR; CDR2 reads FQNEAQ (reference sequence). The CDR3 loop reads CASGGRQGGSSGELFF. In nucleotides, the CDR3 is TGTGCCAGCGGCGGGCGACAGGGGGGATCGTCCGGGGAGCTGTTTTTT.

The gene calls are TRBV7-8 and TRBJ2-7; 11 positions match TRBD1. The CDR3 spans 15 residues. V gave up 5 bases and J gave up 2 bases; unmatched junction bases: 5. Germline V gene sequence: CDR1 SGHVS, CDR2 FQNEAQ. The CDR3 nucleotides are TGTGCCAGCAGCGTATCGGGACAGGGGGCCTACGAGCAGTACTTC. Protein sequence: CASSVSGQGAYEQYF.

The J gene is TRBJ1-5, the V gene TRBV23-1; perhaps TRBD1 as D (5 bases). TRBV23-1 belongs to the ORF category, with a function that is uncertain. Deletions cut 2 bases from V and 2 bases from J, with 22 bases between. This CDR3 has 19 amino acids. This CDR3 reads CASSQNGWAPSGGNQPQHF. The CDR3 bases are TGCGCCAGCAGTCAAAATGGATGGGCTCCTTCGGGGGGCAATCAGCCCCAGCATTTT.

The chain combines TRBV5-6 with TRBJ1-1; tentatively, D is TRBD1 (6 bases). The CDR3 has 14 amino acids. V was cut by 0 bases and J by 3 bases, with 9 bases left in between. Germline values: CDR1 SGHDT, CDR2 YYEEEE. The CDR3 here is CASSLGGGYTEAFF. The CDR3 region has the DNA TGTGCCAGCAGCTTGGGGGGGGGCTACACTGAAGCTTTCTTT.

The chain combines TRBV7-2 with TRBJ2-1; 9 positions match TRBD2. Trimming removed 3 bases from V and 10 bases from J; junction bases left unmatched: 4. Germline assignment: CDR1 SGHTA and CDR2 FQGNSA. The CDR3 runs 13 residues. The CDR3 coding sequence is TGTGCCAGCAGCTTCGGACTAGCGTACGAGCAGTTCTTC. Its translation: CASSFGLAYEQFF.

The chain uses TRBV15 and TRBJ2-3; 9 bases match TRBD2. V gave up 0 bases and J gave up 8 bases; unmatched junction bases: 9. This CDR3 has 16 residues. Germline CDR1 and CDR2: LNHNV and YYDKDF (reference sequence). CDR3 sequence: CATSRDRTSATGTQYF. The DNA of the CDR3 is TGTGCCACCAGCAGAGATCGGACTAGCGCGACGGGTACGCAGTATTTT.

The V call is TRBV19, the J call TRBJ2-5, with TRBD1 matching over 7 bases. This CDR3 has 14 residues. V lost 7 bases and J lost 5; bases outside the gene matches: 10. The germline CDR1 and CDR2 sequences are LNHDA and SQIVND (reference sequence). The CDR3 sequence is CASIQTGFGETQYF. The DNA for the CDR3 is TGTGCCAGTATTCAGACAGGGTTTGGGGAGACCCAGTACTTC.

This clone occurred once. The rearrangement joins TRBV6-6 to TRBJ1-4; TRBD1 matches at 8 bases. The CDR3 covers 16 residues. Trimming took 0 bases from V and 0 from J; bases not matched to a gene: 0. Germline V lookup: CDR1 MNHNY, CDR2 SVGAGI (reference sequence). CDR3 nucleotides: TGTGCCAGCAGTTACTCGGACAGGGCAACTAATGAAAAACTGTTTTTT. It specifies CASSYSDRATNEKLFF.

The chain uses TRBV5-4 and TRBJ1-2; D is ambiguous. Germline-derived CDR1 and CDR2 are SGHNT and YYREEE (reference sequence). Trimming pared 6 bases from V and 4 bases from J, leaving 19 bases between. The CDR3 has 15 amino acids. DNA for the CDR3: TGTGCCAGCAACAGCCCGGGGAGTCCTGGCTATGGCTACACCTTC. Translation gives CASNSPGSPGYGYTF.

This clone was seen more than once but under ten times. The DNA for the CDR3 is TGTGCCAGCAGCCCCGGGACTGGCCAGCCCCAGCATTTT. Translation gives CASSPGTGQPQHF. The chain joins TRBV11-2 to TRBJ1-5; a possible D gene is TRBD1 (5 bases). The CDR3 is 13 amino acids. The germline V gene has CDR1 SGHAT and CDR2 FQNNGV. The V end lost 5 bases, the J end lost 7 bases, and 12 bases lay between the germline ends. Drawing the rest from reference TRBV11-2 and TRBJ1-5, the complete variable domain is EAGVAQSPRYKIIEKRQSVAFWCNPISGHATLYWYQQILGQGPKLLIQFQNNGVVDDSQLPKDRFSAERLKGVDSTLKIQPAKLEDSAVYLCASSPGTGQPQHFGDGTRLSIL.